This entry describes one TCR beta chain. CDR3 length: 15 amino acids. Looked up from germline, CDR1 is SGHKS and CDR2 is YYEKEE (reference sequence). V shed 4 bases and J shed 4 bases, with 18 bases lying between them. Per the original methods: Using reference gene primer amplification, nucleated cell counts were estimated. Measured with immunoSEQ multiplex PCR; TCRdb has only the in-frame clones, and not every one. Clone size and V and J calls were adopted from that table, with D and trimming inferred from the DNA. The data show about 230,000 clones, around four fifths seen once. This entry is derived from a study of blood T cell repertoires in COVID-19. Study-wide context: The study drew acute and convalescent COVID-19 samples from the United States, Italy and Spain. PBMCs, B-cell-depleted T cells, or T cells provided the cDNA or gDNA that made up the material.

Sequencing input: peripheral blood. This sequence was found in a woman in her 70s with active or convalescent COVID-19. V gene TRBV5-5 combines with J gene TRBJ2-7, with TRBD1 as a possible D gene (7 bases). The CDR3 region is CASSNTATGRYEQYF. DNA for the CDR3: TGTGCCAGCAGCAATACCGCGACAGGGAGGTACGAGCAGTACTTC.